The 15 T cell receptor beta chains below were found in one sample sequenced in a study of lymphopenia after photon versus proton radiotherapy (dated by TCRdb to about 2019). The method behind the library was the immunoSEQ multiplex PCR assay. TCRdb mirrors the immuneACCESS table, restricted to in-frame sequences. Some clones are absent from its copies; in checked studies, under half trace to an unresolved V gene, and the reason for the others is unknown. The sample table shows 50,000 to 75,000 clones, and around 86% are seen once. The ten biggest clones cover about 2% of the sample. Sequenced here: peripheral blood, sampled from a patient treated with photon-based radiotherapy. The receptors here all came from a man in his forties with gastric cancer.

This chain's CDR3 is CASSNTLRGVNTEAFF. The CDR3 DNA reads TGTGCCAGTAGTAACACCCTTAGGGGGGTGAACACTGAAGCTTTCTTT. The chain employs TRBV19 and TRBJ1-1, with a weak D call TRBD1 (6 bases). Trimming took off 4 bases at V and 0 bases at J, with 15 bases between the two ends. CDR1 LNHDA and CDR2 SQIVND come from the germline V gene (reference sequence). This CDR3 contains 16 residues.

The chain combines TRBV30 with TRBJ2-7; possibly TRBD2 for D (7 bases). This CDR3 is 15 amino acids long. V lost 1 base and J lost 2, with 15 bases in between. Germline CDR1 is GTSNPN and CDR2 is SVGIG (reference sequence). The CDR3 protein is CAWSGAGGQAYEQYF. The DNA of the CDR3 is TGTGCCTGGAGTGGGGCCGGGGGGCAGGCCTACGAGCAGTACTTC.

The chain joins TRBV4-1 to TRBJ1-5, with 8 bases matching TRBD1. The V gene's germline CDR1 is MGHRA and CDR2 YSYEKL. This CDR3 has 15 residues. With 4 bases clipped from V and 3 bases from J, the junction kept 5 bases outside the gene matches. The chain's CDR3 is CASSPMTGDNQPQHF. CDR3 DNA sequence: TGCGCCAGCAGCCCAATGACAGGGGACAATCAGCCCCAGCATTTT.

Only one count was recorded for this clone. The CDR3 DNA reads as TGCGCCAGCAGCTTCGGGGGTCTGGATGAGCAGTTCTTC. As protein: CASSFGGLDEQFF. The chain joins TRBV5-1 to TRBJ2-1; a weak D match, TRBD2 (6 bases). This CDR3 spans 13 amino acids. Germline values: CDR1 SGHRS, CDR2 YFSETQ. The germline V and J ends were trimmed by 2 bases and 8 bases, with 11 bases remaining between them.

V and J are TRBV5-1 and TRBJ1-1; possibly TRBD1 for D (5 bases). This CDR3 has 15 residues. From germline, CDR1 is SGHRS and CDR2 YFSETQ. With 0 bases removed from V and 3 bases from J, the gap between germline ends came to 12 bases. As DNA, the CDR3 is TGCGCCAGCAGCTTGGCGGGGGGAGAGGACACTGAAGCTTTCTTT. The encoded protein is CASSLAGGEDTEAFF.

CDR3: CASSARQGAPDEQFF. CDR3 in DNA: TGTGCCAGCAGCGCTAGACAGGGGGCCCCCGATGAGCAGTTCTTC. The V gene is TRBV7-9, the J gene TRBJ2-1; 10 nucleotides line up with TRBD1. Germline V CDR1 and CDR2: SEHNR, FQNEAQ (reference sequence). V lost 5 bases to trimming and J lost 8 bases; unmatched junction nucleotides: 9. The CDR3 is 15 residues long.

This chain connects TRBV19 to TRBJ1-2; D is ambiguous. This CDR3 is 12 amino acids long. The V end lost 7 bases, the J end lost 8 bases, and 14 bases lay between the germline ends. The germline V gene has CDR1 LNHDA and CDR2 SQIVND (reference sequence). The DNA of the CDR3 is TGTGCCAGTACCACCCAACAATTCGGCTACACCTTC. The encoded protein is CASTTQQFGYTF.

The sample holds a few counts of this clone. The chain carries TRBV30 and TRBJ1-5; 7 positions match TRBD1. Germline values: CDR1 GTSNPN, CDR2 SVGIG (reference sequence). After removal of 3 bases from V and 1 base from J, the junction contained 9 bases not matched to a gene. CDR3 length: 16 residues. The CDR3 region is CAWRDQTGLSNQPQHF. The CDR3 DNA reads TGTGCCTGGAGGGATCAGACAGGGTTGAGCAATCAGCCCCAGCATTTT. The variable domain in full, completed from reference TRBV30 and TRBJ1-5, reads SQTIHQWPATLVQPVGSPLSLECTVEGTSNPNLYWYRQAAGRGLQLLFYSVGIGQISSEVPQNLSASRPQDRQFILSSKKLLLSDSGFYLCAWRDQTGLSNQPQHFGDGTRLSIL.

This sequence joins TRBV28 and TRBJ2-3; D is undetermined. The CDR3 length is 15 residues. Germline lookup yields CDR1 MDHEN and CDR2 SYDVKM. V gave up 3 bases and J gave up 1 base, with 11 bases separating them. This CDR3 is CASSLPGRGTDTQYF. The CDR3 DNA is TGTGCCAGCAGTTTGCCGGGCCGGGGCACAGATACGCAGTATTTT.

The chain employs TRBV7-2 and TRBJ1-4; D not certain. The length of the CDR3 is 15 residues. CDR1 is SGHTA, CDR2 FQGNSA, per germline. Trimming cost V 1 base and J 5 bases, with 11 bases left between them. The CDR3 sequence is CASSLGSGANEKLFF. Here the CDR3 DNA reads TGTGCCAGCAGCTTAGGGTCGGGCGCCAATGAAAAACTGTTTTTT.

This clone was seen a few times. The chain is built from TRBV11-1 and TRBJ2-7; 7 bases are a match to TRBD2. This CDR3 is 17 amino acids long. Losses at the gene ends were 5 bases for V and 3 bases for J; bases not matched to a gene: 16. CDR1 is SGHAT and CDR2 is FQDESV in the germline V gene (reference sequence). CDR3 sequence: CASSPPSGLVPFYEQYF. The CDR3 nucleotides are TGTGCCAGCAGCCCACCATCCGGACTAGTTCCTTTCTACGAGCAGTACTTC.

CDR3 in amino acids: CAISERDGSNEKLFF. The CDR3 DNA is TGTGCCATCAGTGAGAGGGACGGATCTAATGAAAAACTGTTTTTT. The chain recombines TRBV10-3 with TRBJ1-4; D possibly corresponds to TRBD1 (5 bases). With 2 bases removed from V and 3 bases from J, the gap between germline ends came to 10 bases. The CDR3 totals 15 residues. Per the germline V gene, CDR1 is ENHRY and CDR2 is SYGVKD.

This chain joins TRBV7-2 and TRBJ1-4, with D possibly being TRBD1 (5 bases). There are 15 residues in the CDR3. V shed 2 bases and J shed 7 bases, with 14 bases lying between them. Germline-derived CDR1 and CDR2 are SGHTA and FQGNSA. The chain's CDR3 is CASSLLQAGGEKLFF. The CDR3 DNA is TGTGCCAGCAGCTTATTACAGGCGGGTGGTGAAAAACTGTTTTTT.

This chain joins TRBV7-9 and TRBJ1-1, with D perhaps matching TRBD1 (5 bases). Germline lookup yields CDR1 SEHNR and CDR2 FQNEAQ (reference sequence). Trimming took off 4 bases at V and 4 bases at J, with 13 bases between the two ends. The CDR3 runs to 14 residues. The CDR3 reads CASSSSGTSTEAFF. The CDR3 region has the DNA TGTGCCAGCAGCTCCTCAGGGACCAGCACTGAAGCTTTCTTT.

The rearrangement links TRBV4-2 to TRBJ2-2; 11 bases match TRBD2. Per the germline V gene, CDR1 is LGHNA and CDR2 is YNFKEQ. This CDR3 has 15 amino acids. Trimming cost V 2 bases and J 6 bases; bases outside gene matches: 2. The CDR3 here is CASSQSSGGSGELFF. CDR3 nucleotide sequence: TGTGCCAGCAGCCAATCTAGCGGGGGGTCCGGGGAGCTGTTTTTT.